The 18 T cell receptor beta chains below come from one sample, sequenced in a study of PD-L1 blockade in urothelial cancer (dated by TCRdb to 2017 to 2019). Libraries were built with the immunoSEQ multiplex PCR assay. TCRdb took this table from immuneACCESS and kept in-frame rearrangements with V and J called. Such tables lack part of the clones; where checked against another copy, unresolved V genes explain under half of the gap, and the rest is unexplained. This sample has about 95,000 clones in its table, and nearly 90% of those were observed once. The ten largest account for 1.5% to 2% of the sample. Interpreted using the paper, the time point label stands for: pretreatment peripheral blood. The input for sequencing was PBMCs, taken around atezolizumab (anti-PD-L1) treatment. The origin of the receptors is a man in his sixties with urothelial cancer.

The chain is built from TRBV28 and TRBJ1-1; 7 nucleotides line up with TRBD1. This CDR3 contains 13 residues. CDR1 MDHEN and CDR2 SYDVKM come from the germline V gene. Trimming took 2 bases from V and 10 from J; bases not matched to a gene: 7. DNA for the CDR3: TGTGCCAGCAGTTTAAGGGACAGCCAAGGAGCTTTCTTT. This codes for CASSLRDSQGAFF. Together with reference TRBV28 and TRBJ1-1, the CDR3 gives the full variable domain: DVKVTQSSRYLVKRTGEKVFLECVQDMDHENMFWYRQDPGLGLRLIYFSYDVKMKEKGDIPEGYSVSREKKERFSLILESASTNQTSMYLCASSLRDSQGAFFGQGTRLTVV.

By proportion, this clone is medium-sized. This sequence joins TRBV4-2 and TRBJ2-1, with 7 nucleotides matching TRBD2. Germline loops: CDR1 LGHNA, CDR2 YNFKEQ. There are 14 residues in the CDR3. Unmatched junction bases numbered 1, after V lost 4 bases and J lost 1 base. For the CDR3, the DNA is TGTGCCAGCAGCCCGGGACTATCCTACAATGAGCAGTTCTTC. This encodes CASSPGLSYNEQFF.

The chain employs TRBV7-2 and TRBJ1-1; maybe TRBD1 (5 bases). The ends were cut back, 5 bases at V and 7 bases at J, with 14 bases in the middle. This CDR3 contains 13 residues. Germline V gene data show CDR1 as SGHTA and CDR2 as FQGNSA. The chain's CDR3 is CASSPGGFSEAFF. CDR3 nucleotides: TGTGCCAGCAGCCCTGGGGGGTTCAGTGAAGCTTTCTTT.

The rearrangement uses TRBV10-3 and TRBJ1-1; possible D gene TRBD1, 6 bases. The CDR3 has 13 residues. Germline V gene lookup returns CDR1 ENHRY and CDR2 SYGVKD. Between the trimmed V and J ends, which lost 6 bases and 1 base, there was a span of 9 bases. DNA for the CDR3: TGTGCCATCAGAGACAGGCAGAACACTGAAGCTTTCTTT. Its translation is CAIRDRQNTEAFF.

The rearrangement uses TRBV15 and TRBJ1-4; D is perhaps TRBD1 (6 bases). The CDR3 sequence is 15 residues long. CDR1 is LNHNV and CDR2 is YYDKDF in the germline V gene (reference sequence). With 0 bases removed from V and 8 bases from J, the gap between germline ends came to 13 bases. CDR3 loop: CATSRDRGTGEKLFF. CDR3 bases: TGTGCCACCAGCAGAGATAGGGGGACCGGGGAAAAACTGTTTTTT. The whole variable domain, filled in from reference TRBV15 and TRBJ1-4, reads DAMVIQNPRYQVTQFGKPVTLSCSQTLNHNVMYWYQQKSSQAPKLLFHYYDKDFNNEADTPDNFQSRRPNTSFCFLDIRSPGLGDTAMYLCATSRDRGTGEKLFFGSGTQLSVL.

This clone was seen only once. V gene TRBV2 combines with J gene TRBJ2-7, with 7 bases identical to TRBD2. CDR1 and CDR2 (germline): SNHLY, FYNNEI. The V gene end was trimmed by 3 bases and the J gene end by 6 bases; junction bases not matched to a gene: 2. The CDR3 is 12 residues long. The CDR3 DNA is TGTGCCAGCAGTGAGGGCGGGGGCGAGCAGTACTTC. Translating it yields CASSEGGGEQYF.

The chain is built from TRBV19 and TRBJ2-5, with 11 bases matching TRBD2. V was clipped by 9 bases and J by 3 bases; unmatched bases: 9. The CDR3 contains 15 residues. CDR1 is LNHDA, CDR2 SQIVND, per germline (reference sequence). The CDR3 is CASSLGTSGEETQYF. Written as DNA, the CDR3 is TGTGCCAGCAGTCTAGGGACTAGCGGCGAAGAGACCCAGTACTTC.

The chain uses TRBV11-2 and TRBJ2-1; perhaps TRBD1 as D (6 bases). The CDR3 runs 17 residues. Germline CDR1 is SGHAT and CDR2 is FQNNGV. Trimming took 5 bases from V and 5 from J, leaving 22 bases between them. Written as DNA, the CDR3 is TGTGCCAGCAGCCAGTCTCGTACTGGGGGACACCACAATGAGCAGTTCTTC. Translating gives CASSQSRTGGHHNEQFF.

The chain combines TRBV6-6 with TRBJ2-2; 8 bases map to TRBD2. V shed 5 bases, J shed 7 bases, and the junction held 12 bases outside the gene matches. This CDR3 comprises 16 residues. The germline CDR1 and CDR2 sequences are MNHNY and SVGAGI (reference sequence). The CDR3 protein is CASSPSAGGLIGELFF. CDR3 bases: TGTGCCAGCAGTCCATCTGCGGGGGGCCTCATCGGGGAGCTGTTTTTT.

The gene calls are TRBV28 and TRBJ1-2; D unclear. Trimming removed 10 bases at V and 9 bases at J, with 12 bases between. CDR3 length: 10 amino acids. Germline V gene sequence: CDR1 MDHEN, CDR2 SYDVKM. CDR3 nucleotide sequence: TGTGCCACCTCGGTCACTAGCTACACCTTC. It specifies CATSVTSYTF.

The chain has TRBV9 and TRBJ2-2; 10 bases are a match to TRBD2. Germline V gives CDR1 SGDLS, CDR2 YYNGEE. The junction had 6 bases not matched to a gene; V was cut back by 0 bases and J by 7 bases. This CDR3 contains 16 residues. The CDR3 loop reads CASSVEAGGPHGELFF. The CDR3 DNA is TGTGCCAGCAGCGTAGAAGCGGGAGGGCCGCACGGGGAGCTGTTTTTT. The complete variable domain, with remaining parts taken from reference TRBV9 and TRBJ2-2, reads DSGVTQTPKHLITATGQRVTLRCSPRSGDLSVYWYQQSLDQGLQFLIQYYNGEERAKGNILERFSAQQFPDLHSELNLSSLELGDSALYFCASSVEAGGPHGELFFGEGSRLTVL.

The CDR3 coding sequence is TGTGCCAGCAGCCAAACCGGGACTAGAGGCACCGGGGAGCTGTTTTTT. It is translated as CASSQTGTRGTGELFF. The chain employs TRBV5-8 and TRBJ2-2, with TRBD2 matching over 8 bases. V shed 4 bases and J 4 bases; nucleotides not matched to a gene: 9. CDR3 length: 16 amino acids. Germline V gene lookup returns CDR1 SGHTS and CDR2 YDEGEE.

In nucleotides, the CDR3 is TGTGCCAGCAGCTTAGCGCTACCAGGGGGCAGCACAGATACGCAGTATTTT. Amino acid sequence: CASSLALPGGSTDTQYF. The chain couples TRBV7-6 to TRBJ2-3; 8 bases are a match to TRBD1. Germline V gives CDR1 SGHVS, CDR2 FNYEAQ. This CDR3 is 17 amino acids long. Trimming at V came to 0 bases and at J to 0 bases, leaving 5 bases not matched to a gene.

The rearrangement joins TRBV11-2 to TRBJ2-2; D remains unclear. Trimming left V 2 bases short and J 0 bases short, with 10 bases between. The germline V gene encodes CDR1 SGHAT and CDR2 FQNNGV. The CDR3 has 16 amino acids. CDR3 amino acids: CASSLRRISNTGELFF. DNA for the CDR3: TGTGCCAGCAGCTTACGGCGGATCTCGAACACCGGGGAGCTGTTTTTT.

The gene calls are TRBV5-6 and TRBJ2-7; 7 bases map to TRBD2. Per germline, CDR1 SGHDT and CDR2 YYEEEE. This CDR3 has 14 residues. After removal of 9 bases from V and 3 bases from J, the junction contained 12 bases not matched to a gene. As DNA, the CDR3 is TGTGCCACATCCCCCGGGGGGAGGCTCTACGAGCAGTACTTC. It codes for CATSPGGRLYEQYF.

The genes are TRBV4-3 and TRBJ2-7, with 10 bases identical to TRBD2. The CDR3 has 15 residues. Trimming took 0 bases from V and 3 from J; bases not matched to a gene: 2. Germline loops: CDR1 LGHNA, CDR2 YSLEER. CDR3 coding DNA: TGCGCCAGCAGCCAAGAGGCTAGCGGGAGCTACGAGCAGTACTTC. It yields the protein CASSQEASGSYEQYF.

The CDR3 is CASSPRGGAGNTIYF. In DNA, the CDR3 is TGTGCCAGCAGCCCTCGCGGGGGGGCTGGAAACACCATATATTTT. The rearrangement links TRBV7-2 to TRBJ1-3; TRBD1 might be the D (5 bases). This CDR3 spans 15 amino acids. Germline CDR1 and CDR2: SGHTA and FQGNSA. The ends were cut back, 5 bases at V and 2 bases at J, with 13 bases in the middle.

The chain uses TRBV7-9 and TRBJ2-5; the match to TRBD1 covers 7 bases. J lost 1 base, V lost 5 bases, and 7 bases had no gene match. Germline lookup yields CDR1 SEHNR and CDR2 FQNEAQ (reference sequence). The CDR3 totals 15 residues. The CDR3 sequence: CASSPGTALQETQYF. The CDR3, as DNA: TGTGCCAGCAGCCCTGGGACAGCCCTCCAAGAGACCCAGTACTTC.